This T cell receptor (beta chain) originates from a study of Tregs in tolerant kidney transplant recipients. Study findings and constraints: Biological reproducibility was not directly addressed, but technical replication error appeared minimal. The most relevant donor-specific Treg TCRbeta repertoire apparently came from expansion with activated donor B cells.

CD4+CD25+CD127- Tregs, CD4+CD25- non-Tregs, CD4 and CD8 cells were sorted. Sequencing was performed with immunoSEQ multiplex PCR; in TCRdb, only in-frame clones are kept and a portion is missing. The sample lists around 16,000 clones, 90% to 95% occurring once. This clone turned up a few times. Its target is unknown. The germline V gene encodes CDR1 SGHTA and CDR2 FQGNSA. Trimming left V 3 bases short and J 1 base short, with 8 bases between. This CDR3 is built from 14 residues. This sequence was found in a human donor in good health. The gene calls are TRBV7-2 and TRBJ2-3; a possible D gene is TRBD2 (5 bases). Sample: CD8+ T cells from blood. CDR3 sequence (DNA): TGTGCCAGCAGCTTGTACGGGGGCACAGATACGCAGTATTTT. This translates into CASSLYGGTDTQYF.